Included here is one T cell receptor (beta chain) sequence, with context. The antigen is undetermined. A multiplex PCR was run with 60 Vbeta primers and 13 Jbeta primers. Data came from immunoSEQ multiplex PCR; TCRdb stores just in-frame clones and leaves some out. This table has roughly 110,000 clones, about 76% appearing once. V gave up 5 bases and J gave up 7 bases, with 12 bases separating them. This CDR3 is 13 amino acids long. CDR1 is SGHAT, CDR2 FQDESV, per germline (reference sequence). The sample comes from a study of cytomegalovirus exposure and HLA in healthy donors. Study overall: HLA-typed donors were the source of approximately 80 million unique TCRs, which an early data release held.

Overall study results and limits: Later genetic work tied a missense DCLRE1C variant to beta-chain V and J trimming. In vitro data verified a few CMV-associated chains as specific for CMV antigens.

The origin of this receptor is a woman in her forties or fifties in good health and CMV-seropositive. J is TRBJ1-5 and V is TRBV11-1, with D tentatively TRBD1 (6 bases). Sequenced sample: PBMCs. The CDR3 loop is CASSPGVGQPQHF. The CDR3 DNA reads as TGTGCCAGCAGCCCAGGGGTTGGACAGCCCCAGCATTTT.